The sequence of this T cell receptor (beta chain) was determined in a study of T cell changes during pregnancy in multiple sclerosis. Assay: immunoSEQ multiplex PCR; the TCRdb copy retains only in-frame clones and omits some. The data contain more than 55,000 clones, around 91% of them singletons. Per the germline V gene, CDR1 is SGDLS and CDR2 is YYNGEE. The CDR3 contains 15 residues. V shed 3 bases and J 4 bases; nucleotides not matched to a gene: 3. This TCR came from a female donor with multiple sclerosis, enrolled in a pregnancy study. Material: peripheral blood, obtained after pregnancy. The chain employs TRBV9 and TRBJ2-1; 11 bases align to TRBD2. The CDR3 is CASSETSGDYNEQFF. The DNA for the CDR3 is TGTGCCAGCAGCGAGACTAGCGGGGATTACAATGAGCAGTTCTTC.